These 30 T cell receptor beta chains share one sample of origin, sequenced in a study of T cell responses to AZD1222 COVID-19 vaccine (TCRdb year 2021). Taken with the paper, the label for time point translates to: baseline before first vaccination. Libraries were prepared through the immunoSEQ multiplex PCR assay. The immuneACCESS repertoire file appears here via TCRdb, limited to in-frame rearrangements. These files lack a portion of the clones; in checked studies, under half of the deficit traces to unresolved V genes, and the cause of the others is not known. The sample table shows roughly 79,000 clones, and roughly 80% are seen once. The leading ten clones occupy roughly 21% of the sample. The specimen was peripheral blood, collected on day 0 of AZD1222 vaccination. The receptors were gathered from an adult in good health.

This chain uses TRBV4-1 with TRBJ2-7; 7 nucleotides align to TRBD1. The V and J ends lost 2 bases and 4 bases, in that order; junction bases with no gene match: 8. This CDR3 region has 15 residues. Germline-derived CDR1 and CDR2 are MGHRA and YSYEKL. CDR3 coding DNA: TGCGCCAGCAGCCAATTTGTGACAGGGCAGTACGAGCAGTACTTC. It yields the protein CASSQFVTGQYEQYF.

The chain employs TRBV19 and TRBJ1-2; TRBD1 is a possible D gene (6 bases). This CDR3 comprises 13 residues. Germline V gene sequence: CDR1 LNHDA, CDR2 SQIVND (reference sequence). Trimming cost V 10 bases and J 4 bases, with 16 bases left between them. Written as DNA, the CDR3 is TGTGCCACCAGAGTTAGGGGGGCCTATGGCTACACCTTC. Its protein product is CATRVRGAYGYTF.

V gene TRBV14 combines with J gene TRBJ2-1; 7 bases agree with TRBD2. V lost 0 bases and J lost 0; bases outside the gene matches: 11. This CDR3 has 19 amino acids. Looked up from germline, CDR1 is SGHDN and CDR2 is FVKESK. In DNA form, the CDR3 reads TGTGCCAGCAGCCAAGATATCACTAGCCGCGGGAGCTCCTACAATGAGCAGTTCTTC. This codes for CASSQDITSRGSSYNEQFF.

This chain connects TRBV27 to TRBJ2-2; D not certain. With 2 bases removed from V and 5 bases from J, the gap between germline ends came to 9 bases. CDR3 length: 14 residues. Germline values: CDR1 MNHEY, CDR2 SMNVEV (reference sequence). This chain's CDR3 is CASSLRPGTGELFF. CDR3 bases: TGTGCCAGCAGTTTACGCCCAGGAACCGGGGAGCTGTTTTTT.

This rearrangement joins TRBV6-5 to TRBJ1-2; D gene ambiguous. Trimming took off 5 bases at V and 3 bases at J, with 10 bases between the two ends. The germline V gene has CDR1 MNHEY and CDR2 SVGAGI. The CDR3 runs 13 residues. The CDR3 DNA reads as TGTGCCAGCAGTCATCGTCCGGACTATGGCTACACCTTC. Translation gives CASSHRPDYGYTF.

The J gene is TRBJ2-7, the V gene TRBV12-3 or TRBV12-4; D tentatively reads TRBD1 or TRBD2 (5 bases each). Trimming removed 8 bases at V and 7 bases at J, with 15 bases between. The CDR3 extends over 12 amino acids. The CDR3, as DNA: TGTGCCAGCGGGACGGCTCCCTTGGAGCAGTACTTC. It is translated as CASGTAPLEQYF.

This clone is a singleton in its sample. The chain carries TRBV19 and TRBJ2-3; D is possibly TRBD2 (6 bases). V lost 3 bases and J 2 bases, leaving 12 bases between the germline ends. Germline lookup yields CDR1 LNHDA and CDR2 SQIVND (reference sequence). The CDR3 length is 15 residues. DNA for the CDR3: TGTGCCAGTAGTATTGGACTAACCGACACAGATACGCAGTATTTT. This gives the protein CASSIGLTDTDTQYF.

The genes are TRBV9 and TRBJ2-7, with D hard to call. V was cut by 0 bases and J by 3 bases, with 1 base left in between. Germline values: CDR1 SGDLS, CDR2 YYNGEE. This CDR3 is built from 11 residues. This CDR3 is CASSVVYEQYF. The CDR3 DNA is TGTGCCAGCAGCGTAGTCTACGAGCAGTACTTC.

The chain combines TRBV5-6 with TRBJ2-3; TRBD2 matches at 9 bases. Germline V lookup: CDR1 SGHDT, CDR2 YYEEEE. This CDR3 contains 14 residues. Trimming took 4 bases from V and 1 from J; bases not matched to a gene: 1. CDR3 protein: CASSRTSGTDTQYF. DNA for the CDR3: TGTGCCAGCAGCCGGACTAGCGGCACAGATACGCAGTATTTT.

The rearrangement uses TRBV12-2 and TRBJ1-5. TRBV12-2 is an annotated pseudogene. CDR3 length equals 14 residues. The CDR3 coding sequence is TGTGCAAGTCGCTCCCCGGGAAGCAATCAGCCCCAGCATTTT. Its protein product is CASRSPGSNQPQHF.

The chain carries TRBV5-1 and TRBJ2-7; D remains unclear. CDR3 length equals 14 residues. In germline, CDR1 is SGHRS, CDR2 YFSETQ. V lost 0 bases and J 0 bases, leaving 7 bases between the germline ends. CDR3 loop: CASSLEQHSYEQYF. The CDR3 bases are TGCGCCAGCAGCTTGGAACAGCACTCCTACGAGCAGTACTTC.

The chain carries TRBV2 and TRBJ1-2, with D unresolved. Germline assignment: CDR1 SNHLY and CDR2 FYNNEI. The germline V and J ends were trimmed by 4 bases and 6 bases, with 15 bases remaining between them. The CDR3 totals 14 residues. CDR3 DNA: TGTGCCAGCAGTGTGCCGGGGTCAGGAGATGGCTACACCTTC. Translated, it gives CASSVPGSGDGYTF.

The chain links TRBV7-8 to TRBJ2-3; 7 nucleotides align to TRBD2. The CDR3 extends over 16 amino acids. CDR1 and CDR2 from the germline V gene are SGHVS and FQNEAQ. J gave up 5 bases and V 5 bases, and 13 bases lay outside the gene matches. The CDR3 is CASSPQAGTARDTQYF. The CDR3, as DNA: TGTGCCAGCAGCCCCCAAGCGGGAACGGCTCGAGATACGCAGTATTTT.

This chain links TRBV28 with TRBJ1-5; D is unclear. The ends were cut back, 6 bases at V and 6 bases at J, with 9 bases in the middle. This CDR3 has 12 amino acids. CDR1 is MDHEN, CDR2 SYDVKM, per germline. DNA for the CDR3: TGTGCCAGCAGCCCGCCTAGTCAGCCCCAGCATTTT. Encoded protein: CASSPPSQPQHF.

CDR3 DNA sequence: TGCGCCAGCAGCTTCCAGCCGGGCGGCTACGAGCAGTACTTC. This translates into CASSFQPGGYEQYF. The V and J genes are TRBV5-1 and TRBJ2-7; no clear D gene. Germline-derived CDR1 and CDR2 are SGHRS and YFSETQ. The CDR3 spans 14 residues. Deletions cut 2 bases from V and 3 bases from J, with 12 bases between.

The chain combines TRBV4-3 with TRBJ1-2, with 9 bases matching TRBD1. Trimming at V came to 4 bases and at J to 3 bases, leaving 6 bases not matched to a gene. The CDR3 spans 15 residues. From germline, CDR1 is LGHNA and CDR2 YSLEER. This CDR3 reads CASSRPGQGHYGYTF. CDR3 nucleotides: TGCGCCAGCAGCCGTCCGGGACAGGGCCACTATGGCTACACCTTC.

The J gene is TRBJ2-1, the V gene TRBV12-3 or TRBV12-4; D may be TRBD1 (5 bases). This CDR3 contains 13 residues. Deletions cut 6 bases from V and 0 bases from J, with 6 bases between. The CDR3 sequence: CASSRDSYNEQFF. The CDR3 DNA is TGTGCCAGCAGCAGGGACTCCTACAATGAGCAGTTCTTC.

J is TRBJ2-3 and V is TRBV18, with TRBD1 matching 12 bases. V gave up 3 bases and J gave up 4 bases; unmatched junction bases: 5. Germline loops: CDR1 KGHSH, CDR2 LQKENI. The length of the CDR3 is 16 residues. The CDR3 is CASSPPGTGGSDTQYF. Written as DNA, the CDR3 is TGTGCCAGCTCACCCCCCGGGACAGGGGGCTCAGATACGCAGTATTTT.

The chain is built from TRBV28 and TRBJ1-1, with 7 bases lining up with TRBD1. V lost 3 bases to trimming and J lost 7 bases; unmatched junction nucleotides: 11. CDR1 and CDR2 (germline): MDHEN, SYDVKM. This CDR3 comprises 15 residues. The CDR3 region is CASSFVAGGINEAFF. In DNA form, the CDR3 reads TGTGCCAGCAGTTTCGTAGCAGGGGGGATAAATGAAGCTTTCTTT.

The gene calls are TRBV2 and TRBJ1-2; D call uncertain. The CDR3 totals 12 residues. The ends were cut back, 4 bases at V and 4 bases at J, with 7 bases in the middle. Looked up from germline, CDR1 is SNHLY and CDR2 is FYNNEI. The DNA for the CDR3 is TGTGCCAGCAGTGGCACACTCTATGGCTACACCTTC. Its protein is CASSGTLYGYTF.

The chain has TRBV4-2 and TRBJ1-2; D is uncertain. The V and J ends lost 0 bases and 4 bases respectively, with 9 bases between them. CDR1 is LGHNA and CDR2 is YNFKEQ in the germline V gene. The CDR3 sequence is 14 residues long. CDR3: CASSQDKGSYGYTF. The CDR3 DNA reads TGTGCCAGCAGCCAAGATAAGGGCAGCTATGGCTACACCTTC.

This clone was found a few times. The chain combines TRBV2 with TRBJ1-5; D might be TRBD1 (5 bases). The CDR3 totals 13 residues. Trimming took 7 bases from V and 7 from J, leaving 14 bases between them. CDR1 is SNHLY, CDR2 FYNNEI, per germline. In nucleotides, the CDR3 is TGTGCCAGCAAAGGGGAGTTGGACCAGCCCCAGCATTTT. Translated: CASKGELDQPQHF.

The rearrangement joins TRBV13 to TRBJ2-4, with 12 bases that match TRBD1. Germline CDR1 PRHDT, CDR2 FYEKMQ (reference sequence). CDR3 length: 20 amino acids. V shed 3 bases, J shed 0 bases, and the junction held 12 bases outside the gene matches. The CDR3 DNA follows: TGTGCCAGCAGCTTCGACCGGGGACAGGGGGCCCACCTAGCCAAAAACATTCAGTACTTC. Its protein is CASSFDRGQGAHLAKNIQYF. Using reference TRBV13 and TRBJ2-4 for the parts outside the CDR3, the full variable domain is AAGVIQSPRHLIKEKRETATLKCYPIPRHDTVYWYQQGPGQDPQFLISFYEKMQSDKGSIPDRFSAQQFSDYHSELNMSSLELGDSALYFCASSFDRGQGAHLAKNIQYFGAGTRLSVL.

This clone was observed a single time. The CDR3 spells CASSEQRNTDTQYF. CDR3 DNA sequence: TGTGCCAGCAGTGAACAGCGGAACACAGATACGCAGTATTTT. The chain employs TRBV25-1 and TRBJ2-3, with D tentatively TRBD2 (5 bases). Germline values: CDR1 MGHDK, CDR2 SYGVNS. Between the trimmed V and J ends, which lost 2 bases and 2 bases, there was a span of 8 bases. The CDR3 length is 14 residues.

This chain uses TRBV4-2 with TRBJ2-1; TRBD2 agrees at 9 bases. The CDR3 extends over 16 amino acids. The junction had 5 bases not matched to a gene; V was cut back by 1 base and J by 4 bases. Germline assignment: CDR1 LGHNA and CDR2 YNFKEQ. CDR3 sequence reads: CASSQGLAETYNEQFF. The CDR3 DNA follows: TGTGCCAGCAGCCAAGGACTAGCGGAGACATACAATGAGCAGTTCTTC.

The chain combines TRBV7-8 with TRBJ2-1; no clear D gene. Germline CDR1 and CDR2: SGHVS and FQNEAQ. The CDR3 has 16 residues. The V gene lost 6 bases and the J gene lost 2 bases, with 17 bases spanning the gap. The CDR3 region is CASSPGAIYAYNEQFF. The CDR3 coding sequence is TGTGCCAGCAGTCCCGGAGCGATCTATGCCTACAATGAGCAGTTCTTC.

This sequence joins TRBV19 and TRBJ1-3; unclear D gene. Germline assignment: CDR1 LNHDA and CDR2 SQIVND (reference sequence). V dropped 4 bases and J dropped 3 bases, with 7 bases sitting between them. This CDR3 is built from 13 residues. CDR3 sequence (DNA): TGTGCCAGTAGTACGGGCCTTGGAAACACCATATATTTT. It is translated as CASSTGLGNTIYF.

The J gene is TRBJ2-2, the V gene TRBV29-1; TRBD1 or TRBD2 may be the D gene (5 bases each). Trimming took 1 base from V and 5 from J, leaving 11 bases between them. The CDR3 consists of 14 residues. The germline V gene encodes CDR1 SQVTM and CDR2 ANQGSEA. DNA of the CDR3: TGCAGCGTTGAAGGGGGCGGGCGGACCGGGGAGCTGTTTTTT. Its translation: CSVEGGGRTGELFF.

The V and J genes are TRBV5-1 and TRBJ2-2, with a possible D match to TRBD1 (5 bases). Germline V gene data show CDR1 as SGHRS and CDR2 as YFSETQ. Trimming took 5 bases from V and 3 from J, leaving 14 bases between them. The CDR3 is 15 residues long. The CDR3 is CASSGQSADTGELFF. CDR3 DNA: TGCGCCAGCAGTGGACAAAGCGCAGACACCGGGGAGCTGTTTTTT.

The V and J genes are TRBV3-1 (or the pseudogene TRBV3-2) and TRBJ1-5; the D gene is possibly TRBD1 (6 bases). Germline V lookup: CDR1 LGHDT, CDR2 YNNKEL (reference sequence). The CDR3 sequence is 15 residues long. The V end lost 0 bases, the J end lost 3 bases, and 9 bases lay between the germline ends. This CDR3 reads CASSQDGQSNQPQHF. DNA for the CDR3: TGTGCCAGCAGCCAAGATGGACAGTCCAATCAGCCCCAGCATTTT.